The 24 T cell receptor beta chains listed next were all sequenced from one sample in a study of a mutant IDH1 vaccine in newly diagnosed glioma. Time point defined: week 35, safety follow-up. Vaccination used 300 ug of mutant IDH1 20-mer peptide per dose, with topical imiquimod. Antigens of these TCRs are unknown. Profiled with immunoSEQ multiplex PCR; TCRdb holds only in-frame clones, not every one. The sample has about 60,000 clones; 80% to 90% are singletons. Here the sequenced sample was PBMCs, taken from a glioma patient whose treatment included an IDH1 peptide vaccine. The receptor set was obtained from a man between 35 and 55 years old with glioma.

J is TRBJ2-7 and V is TRBV7-2, with 12 bases aligning to TRBD1. CDR1 is SGHTA, CDR2 FQGNSA, per germline. The CDR3 totals 16 residues. The J segment lost 9 bases and the V segment lost 5 bases, leaving 14 bases of the junction unmatched. The CDR3 sequence: CASSHPLGQGAGAQYF. For the CDR3, the DNA is TGTGCCAGCAGCCACCCCTTGGGACAGGGGGCAGGCGCGCAGTACTTC.

The V and J genes are TRBV18 and TRBJ1-2; D unresolved. Trimming took 2 bases from V and 3 from J, leaving 7 bases between them. Per germline, CDR1 KGHSH and CDR2 LQKENI. The CDR3 is 13 amino acids. CDR3 protein: CASSPLEDYGYTF. As DNA, the CDR3 is TGTGCCAGCTCACCATTGGAAGACTATGGCTACACCTTC.

This sequence joins TRBV6-1 and TRBJ1-6; possible D gene TRBD1, 6 bases. Trimming stripped 4 bases from V and 9 bases from J, with 16 bases between. CDR1 and CDR2 from the germline V gene are MNHNS and SASEGT. The CDR3 consists of 15 residues. CDR3 nucleotides: TGTGCCAGCAGTGGTCCGGGGGCGCTGGGTTCACCCCTCCACTTT. Translating it yields CASSGPGALGSPLHF.

The rearrangement links TRBV7-6 to TRBJ2-2; the D gene is possibly TRBD2 (5 bases). Germline CDR1 and CDR2: SGHVS and FNYEAQ. Trimming took off 8 bases at V and 8 bases at J, with 9 bases between the two ends. This CDR3 comprises 11 residues. The CDR3, as DNA: TGTGCCAGCGCCTCGGGGGGGGAGCTGTTTTTT. It yields the protein CASASGGELFF.

The J gene is TRBJ2-5, the V gene TRBV19; TRBD2 agrees at 7 bases. The CDR3 extends over 16 amino acids. Germline assignment: CDR1 LNHDA and CDR2 SQIVND (reference sequence). The ends lost 0 bases at V and 2 bases at J; junction bases unmatched: 6. The CDR3 loop reads CASSIEAGRTQETQYF. CDR3 coding DNA: TGTGCCAGTAGTATAGAAGCGGGACGGACACAAGAGACCCAGTACTTC.

This clone was detected only once. The chain employs TRBV4-1 and TRBJ2-3; TRBD2 agrees at 11 bases. The CDR3 has 15 residues. Per germline, CDR1 MGHRA and CDR2 YSYEKL. With V trimmed by 4 bases and J by 2 bases, 2 bases remained unmatched. The CDR3 here is CASSLTSGNTDTQYF. The CDR3 nucleotides read TGCGCCAGCAGCCTGACTAGCGGGAACACAGATACGCAGTATTTT.

The rearrangement links TRBV15 to TRBJ1-3; D is uncertain. Germline V gene data show CDR1 as LNHNV and CDR2 as YYDKDF (reference sequence). This CDR3 has 14 amino acids. The V and J ends lost 1 base and 4 bases respectively, with 8 bases between them. The CDR3 bases are TGTGCCACCAGCAGAGGTGGTTGGGGAAACACCATATATTTT. Amino acid sequence: CATSRGGWGNTIYF.

There are a few counts of this clone. The chain carries TRBV19 and TRBJ2-4; a weak D match, TRBD1 (7 bases). Germline V gene sequence: CDR1 LNHDA, CDR2 SQIVND (reference sequence). This CDR3 has 14 amino acids. V lost 6 bases and J 9 bases, leaving 18 bases between the germline ends. The CDR3 DNA follows: TGTGCCAGTAGCCCGACAGGGACCGGGGGCATTCAGTACTTC. Amino acid sequence: CASSPTGTGGIQYF. Based on the CDR3 plus reference TRBV19 and TRBJ2-4, the full variable domain is DGGITQSPKYLFRKEGQNVTLSCEQNLNHDAMYWYRQDPGQGLRLIYYSQIVNDFQKGDIAEGYSVSREKKESFPLTVTSAQKNPTAFYLCASSPTGTGGIQYFGAGTRLSVL.

This chain links TRBV18 with TRBJ2-5; D gene unclear. Matching the DNA end better, TRBJ2-7 makes the J call doubtful. This CDR3 is 14 amino acids long. In germline, CDR1 is KGHSH, CDR2 LQKENI. The CDR3 DNA sequence: TGTGCCAGCTCACGAACCGAGCACGCCTACGAGCAGTACTTC. Translated: CASSRTEHAYEQYF.

The chain joins TRBV6-5 to TRBJ1-1; D remains ambiguous. CDR1 is MNHEY, CDR2 SVGAGI, per germline. Deletions cut 3 bases from V and 3 bases from J, with 8 bases between. The CDR3 loop spans 13 amino acids. The CDR3 here is CASSYNKDTEAFF. CDR3 in DNA: TGTGCCAGCAGTTATAACAAAGACACTGAAGCTTTCTTT.

This chain joins TRBV18 and TRBJ1-1, with a possible D match to TRBD1 (5 bases). V was cut by 7 bases and J by 0 bases, with 18 bases left in between. Per the germline V gene, CDR1 is KGHSH and CDR2 is LQKENI. The CDR3 is 16 amino acids. Here the CDR3 reads CASFTGTAIMNTEAFF. The DNA for the CDR3 is TGTGCCAGCTTCACCGGGACGGCAATAATGAACACTGAAGCTTTCTTT.

V and J are TRBV28 and TRBJ1-3, with 8 nucleotides matching TRBD1. There are 17 residues in the CDR3. Germline V gene lookup returns CDR1 MDHEN and CDR2 SYDVKM. V shed 2 bases and J 2 bases; nucleotides not matched to a gene: 8. CDR3 amino acids: CASSLGQGAPTGNTIYF. The CDR3 DNA sequence: TGTGCCAGCAGTTTAGGCCAGGGGGCGCCGACTGGAAACACCATATATTTT.

The chain combines TRBV18 with TRBJ1-2, with a weak D call TRBD1 (5 bases). The CDR3 spans 15 residues. Germline CDR1 is KGHSH and CDR2 is LQKENI. Deletions cut 2 bases from V and 0 bases from J, with 10 bases between. CDR3 DNA: TGTGCCAGCTCACCAGGCAGGGAGGCTAACTATGGCTACACCTTC. Translating it yields CASSPGREANYGYTF.

The sample holds one count of this clone. The chain links TRBV5-4 to TRBJ1-2; no clear D gene. CDR1 and CDR2 from the germline V gene are SGHNT and YYREEE (reference sequence). The CDR3 is made up of 15 amino acids. Trimming pared 2 bases from V and 4 bases from J, leaving 15 bases between. The CDR3 DNA sequence: TGTGCCAGCAGCTTAGAATCCGGCAGAACCTATGGCTACACCTTC. This encodes CASSLESGRTYGYTF.

This clone was seen only once. The J gene is TRBJ2-7, the V gene TRBV9; the match to TRBD1 covers 9 bases. The ends lost 2 bases at V and 6 bases at J; junction bases unmatched: 6. Germline loops: CDR1 SGDLS, CDR2 YYNGEE. This CDR3 spans 14 amino acids. The CDR3 is CASSVSGTGSEQYF. In DNA form, the CDR3 reads TGTGCCAGCAGCGTTTCCGGGACAGGGTCCGAGCAGTACTTC.

This chain uses TRBV2 with TRBJ1-4; TRBD1 matches 8 bases. Germline V gene data show CDR1 as SNHLY and CDR2 as FYNNEI. V trimming: 7 bases; J trimming: 7 bases; junction bases outside the gene matches: 8. The length of the CDR3 is 14 residues. In DNA form, the CDR3 reads TGTGCCAGCACTCGACAGGGGATCGGTGAAAAACTGTTTTTT. Amino acids: CASTRQGIGEKLFF.

The chain joins TRBV10-3 to TRBJ1-6, with D possibly being TRBD1 (5 bases). CDR1 ENHRY and CDR2 SYGVKD come from the germline V gene. Trimming cost V 3 bases and J 9 bases, with 21 bases left between them. This CDR3 region has 17 residues. The CDR3 DNA reads TGTGCCATCAGTGATCAGCCCAGGGTAGCAATCGGTTCACCCCTCCACTTT. It specifies CAISDQPRVAIGSPLHF.

V and J are TRBV2 and TRBJ2-1, with D possibly matching TRBD1 (6 bases). CDR3 length: 13 residues. The germline V and J ends were trimmed by 7 bases and 2 bases, with 9 bases remaining between them. The germline V gene has CDR1 SNHLY and CDR2 FYNNEI. The CDR3 protein is CASKPGAYNEQFF. CDR3 bases: TGTGCCAGCAAGCCAGGGGCCTACAATGAGCAGTTCTTC.

The CDR3 reads CASSQEGTSTDTQYF. The CDR3 DNA reads as TGCGCCAGCAGCCAAGAGGGCACAAGCACAGATACGCAGTATTTT. The chain recombines TRBV4-1 with TRBJ2-3; unclear D gene. The V end was cut by 0 bases, the J end by 0 bases, with 7 bases between. Per the germline V gene, CDR1 is MGHRA and CDR2 is YSYEKL. This CDR3 is 15 amino acids long.

This chain links TRBV6-1 with TRBJ1-6; 8 bases match TRBD1. CDR3 length: 15 residues. V shed 6 bases, J shed 8 bases, and the junction held 9 bases outside the gene matches. CDR1 is MNHNS and CDR2 is SASEGT in the germline V gene. The CDR3, as DNA: TGTGCCAGCAGGACCGGGACAGGAGACCATTCACCCCTCCACTTT. Its protein is CASRTGTGDHSPLHF.

The chain carries TRBV29-1 and TRBJ2-1, with D tentatively TRBD2 (5 bases). The V gene's germline CDR1 is SQVTM and CDR2 ANQGSEA. The germline V and J ends were trimmed by 7 bases and 3 bases, with 10 bases remaining between them. The CDR3 runs to 12 residues. The CDR3: CSGTGDYNEQFF. The DNA of the CDR3 is TGCAGCGGAACCGGGGACTACAATGAGCAGTTCTTC.

This chain's CDR3 is CATSRDRSGTGVETQYF. The DNA for the CDR3 is TGTGCCACCAGCAGAGATCGAAGTGGGACAGGGGTAGAGACCCAGTACTTC. The rearrangement joins TRBV15 to TRBJ2-5, with TRBD1 matching over 10 bases. The CDR3 runs to 17 residues. After removal of 0 bases from V and 4 bases from J, the junction contained 8 bases not matched to a gene. Germline assignment: CDR1 LNHNV and CDR2 YYDKDF (reference sequence). The full variable domain, rest sourced from reference TRBV15 and TRBJ2-5, is DAMVIQNPRYQVTQFGKPVTLSCSQTLNHNVMYWYQQKSSQAPKLLFHYYDKDFNNEADTPDNFQSRRPNTSFCFLDIRSPGLGDTAMYLCATSRDRSGTGVETQYFGPGTRLLVL.

The V and J genes are TRBV5-1 and TRBJ2-4, with 8 positions matching TRBD2. Germline V gene sequence: CDR1 SGHRS, CDR2 YFSETQ. The CDR3 spans 15 residues. After removal of 1 base from V and 4 bases from J, the junction contained 4 bases not matched to a gene. The DNA of the CDR3 is TGCGCCAGCAGCTTGTCCGGGGGGGCGAAAAACATTCAGTACTTC. Amino acids: CASSLSGGAKNIQYF.

The gene calls are TRBV29-1 and TRBJ2-3; D tentatively reads TRBD1 or TRBD2 (5 bases each). Per germline, CDR1 SQVTM and CDR2 ANQGSEA. V lost 3 bases and J 2 bases, leaving 12 bases between the germline ends. The CDR3 covers 14 residues. The CDR3 DNA reads as TGCAGCGTTGAGGGGGTGGGAAACACAGATACGCAGTATTTT. This codes for CSVEGVGNTDTQYF.